A single sample gave rise to the 18 T cell receptor beta chains below, sequenced in a study of cytomegalovirus exposure and HLA in healthy donors (dated by TCRdb to the late 2010s). The library was produced with the immunoSEQ multiplex PCR assay. The multiplex PCR relied on a mix of 60 forward primers for TCR Vbeta segments and 13 reverse primers for TCR Jbeta segments. TCRdb took this table from immuneACCESS and kept in-frame rearrangements with V and J called. Such tables lack part of the clones; where checked against another copy, unresolved V genes explain under half of the gap, and the rest is unexplained. In this sample the table shows about 120,000 clones, roughly 80% of which occur a single time. The top ten constitute about 10% of the sample. The sample was PBMCs. The source of these receptors is a female donor in good health and CMV-seropositive.

The genes are TRBV5-5 and TRBJ2-3, with D unresolved. The CDR3 sequence is 14 residues long. The V end was cut by 5 bases, the J end by 2 bases, with 12 bases between. CDR1 is SGHKS, CDR2 YYEKEE, per germline (reference sequence). The DNA for the CDR3 is TGTGCCAGCAGTTATGTCTCCTCCACAGATACGCAGTATTTT. Translated, it gives CASSYVSSTDTQYF.

Turning to this clone: The sample contains more than one DNA sequence encoding this CDR3. The V call is TRBV10-3, the J call TRBJ2-3, with D tentatively TRBD1 (5 bases). With 5 bases removed from V and 5 bases from J, the gap between germline ends came to 5 bases. CDR1 ENHRY and CDR2 SYGVKD come from the germline V gene. This CDR3 has 11 residues. CDR3 bases: TGTGCCATCAGTACAGGAGATACGCAGTATTTT. Its translation is CAISTGDTQYF.

V is TRBV4-1 and J is TRBJ2-3, with D perhaps TRBD1 (6 bases). CDR1 is MGHRA and CDR2 is YSYEKL in the germline V gene. The CDR3 is 17 residues long. Trimming removed 2 bases at V and 10 bases at J, with 25 bases between. Here the CDR3 reads CASSQSSGQGRAGAQYF. The CDR3 DNA follows: TGCGCCAGCAGCCAATCGTCCGGTCAGGGCAGAGCAGGGGCGCAGTATTTT.

V gene TRBV19 combines with J gene TRBJ1-1; D is uncertain. The CDR3 runs to 14 residues. V was shortened by 3 bases and J by 2 bases, with 10 bases between the two germline ends. Germline V gives CDR1 LNHDA, CDR2 SQIVND (reference sequence). CDR3: CASSISAANTEAFF. In DNA form, the CDR3 reads TGTGCCAGTAGTATTAGCGCAGCCAACACTGAAGCTTTCTTT.

V is TRBV6-1 and J is TRBJ2-5; TRBD1 agrees at 7 bases. The germline gives CDR1 MNHNS, CDR2 SASEGT. This CDR3 region has 13 residues. V gave up 8 bases and J gave up 2 bases; unmatched junction bases: 5. As DNA, the CDR3 is TGTGCCAGCGGGACAGTTTTTCAAGAGACCCAGTACTTC. It is translated as CASGTVFQETQYF.

This clone came up a few times. The chain links TRBV4-2 to TRBJ2-2, with 10 positions matching TRBD1. Unmatched junction bases numbered 9, after V lost 3 bases and J lost 5 bases. The CDR3 covers 17 residues. Germline V gene data show CDR1 as LGHNA and CDR2 as YNFKEQ. The CDR3 DNA sequence: TGTGCCAGCAGCCACCGGACAGGGGGTTTAATTACCGGGGAGCTGTTTTTT. Encoded protein: CASSHRTGGLITGELFF.

The V call is TRBV5-4, the J call TRBJ2-2; 12 nucleotides line up with TRBD2. Looked up from germline, CDR1 is SGHNT and CDR2 is YYREEE (reference sequence). CDR3 length: 15 residues. V lost 0 bases and J lost 6; bases outside the gene matches: 0. Here the CDR3 DNA reads TGTGCCAGCAGCTTGGCTAGCGGGGGGGCCGGGGAGCTGTTTTTT. Residues: CASSLASGGAGELFF.

This clone was seen only a few times. V gene TRBV6-6 combines with J gene TRBJ2-7; D is perhaps TRBD1 (6 bases). Deletions cut 8 bases from V and 2 bases from J, with 13 bases between. Germline CDR1 reads MNHNY; CDR2 reads SVGAGI (reference sequence). This CDR3 has 13 residues. CDR3 region: CASAQGHPYEQYF. The CDR3 DNA is TGTGCCAGCGCTCAGGGGCACCCCTACGAGCAGTACTTC.

This chain links TRBV28 with TRBJ2-6; a weak D match, TRBD1 (5 bases). The ends were cut back, 7 bases at V and 0 bases at J, with 7 bases in the middle. The CDR3 is 14 amino acids. Germline V gene data show CDR1 as MDHEN and CDR2 as SYDVKM. CDR3 bases: TGTGCCAGCATCGACAGCTCTGGGGCCAACGTCCTGACTTTC. It codes for CASIDSSGANVLTF.

The chain links TRBV30 to TRBJ1-4; D gene ambiguous. This CDR3 contains 13 residues. Looked up from germline, CDR1 is GTSNPN and CDR2 is SVGIG (reference sequence). The ends were cut back, 5 bases at V and 5 bases at J, with 12 bases in the middle. The CDR3: CAWEKGRNEKLFF. The CDR3 bases are TGTGCCTGGGAAAAAGGGAGAAATGAAAAACTGTTTTTT. The variable domain in full, completed from reference TRBV30 and TRBJ1-4, reads SQTIHQWPATLVQPVGSPLSLECTVEGTSNPNLYWYRQAAGRGLQLLFYSVGIGQISSEVPQNLSASRPQDRQFILSSKKLLLSDSGFYLCAWEKGRNEKLFFGSGTQLSVL.

This clone came up a few times. The chain couples TRBV29-1 to TRBJ2-5; D is perhaps TRBD2 (6 bases). Trimming removed 1 base at V and 1 base at J, with 16 bases between. This CDR3 contains 16 residues. Germline V gives CDR1 SQVTM, CDR2 ANQGSEA. In DNA, the CDR3 is TGCAGCGTTGAAGGGGGGGTCTCGGCTGGCCAAGAGACCCAGTACTTC. Its protein product is CSVEGGVSAGQETQYF.

DNA for the CDR3: TGTGCCAGCGCACTTATTCGACAGGGGAACACCGGGGAGCTGTTTTTT. This codes for CASALIRQGNTGELFF. The gene calls are TRBV27 and TRBJ2-2, with TRBD1 matching over 7 bases. This CDR3 comprises 16 residues. CDR1 and CDR2 (germline): MNHEY, SMNVEV (reference sequence). The V gene end was trimmed by 8 bases and the J gene end by 1 base; junction bases not matched to a gene: 10.

This chain uses TRBV10-1 with TRBJ1-5; D is perhaps TRBD1 (5 bases). This CDR3 has 14 amino acids. Between the trimmed V and J ends, which lost 2 bases and 5 bases, there was a span of 10 bases. In germline, CDR1 is WNHNN, CDR2 SYGVQD (reference sequence). The CDR3 is CASSEPGKDQPQHF. CDR3 sequence (DNA): TGCGCCAGCAGTGAGCCAGGGAAGGATCAGCCCCAGCATTTT.

The chain is built from TRBV2 and TRBJ2-2, with TRBD1 matching 8 bases. Germline V gene data show CDR1 as SNHLY and CDR2 as FYNNEI. CDR3 length: 15 residues. J lost 4 bases, V lost 5 bases, and 6 bases had no gene match. The CDR3 DNA reads TGTGCCAGCAGTACATTCGGACAGGGCACCGGGGAGCTGTTTTTT. Translated, it gives CASSTFGQGTGELFF.

The V call is TRBV5-1, the J call TRBJ1-1; D is undetermined. CDR1 is SGHRS and CDR2 is YFSETQ in the germline V gene. V shed 7 bases and J shed 0 bases, with 10 bases lying between them. The CDR3 is 13 amino acids. The CDR3 nucleotides are TGCGCCAGCGCACAGAGAATGAACACTGAAGCTTTCTTT. It translates to CASAQRMNTEAFF.

The chain recombines TRBV19 with TRBJ1-5, with 9 bases fitting TRBD1. Unmatched junction bases numbered 13, after V lost 7 bases and J lost 0 bases. The germline gives CDR1 LNHDA, CDR2 SQIVND (reference sequence). The CDR3 is 18 amino acids. CDR3 loop: CASIPTPGQGFSNQPQHF. CDR3 DNA sequence: TGTGCCAGTATCCCTACACCGGGACAGGGATTTAGCAATCAGCCCCAGCATTTT.

The gene calls are TRBV18 and TRBJ1-5, with 8 bases matching TRBD1. The CDR3 covers 15 residues. V was clipped by 3 bases and J by 2 bases; unmatched bases: 3. CDR1 is KGHSH and CDR2 is LQKENI in the germline V gene. CDR3: CASSPPGQGNQPQHF. In DNA form, the CDR3 reads TGTGCCAGCTCACCGCCGGGACAGGGCAATCAGCCCCAGCATTTT.

This chain uses TRBV7-8 with TRBJ1-5; 7 positions match TRBD1. V shed 1 base and J 1 base; nucleotides not matched to a gene: 4. This CDR3 contains 16 residues. Germline V gene lookup returns CDR1 SGHVS and CDR2 FQNEAQ. CDR3 sequence: CASSLVVTGSNQPQHF. The CDR3 coding sequence is TGTGCCAGCAGCTTAGTTGTGACAGGGAGCAATCAGCCCCAGCATTTT.